This is a list of T cell receptor beta chains from one sample in a study of blood T cell repertoires in COVID-19. Here immunoSEQ multiplex PCR was the method, and the copy in TCRdb shows in-frame clones only, minus some. The top ten clones hold 2.5% to 3.5% of a sample with around 300,000 clones, roughly 90% of them seen once. Input material: PBMCs or T cells enriched from blood (not recorded which). These receptors came from a woman aged 50 to 60 who had recovered from COVID-19. Each CDR3 is given with its conserved first and last residue. Each record gives: D gene, V gene, J gene, clone size, CDR3 protein, CDR3 DNA. A D gene is named only where the DNA matches it firmly. Size values are once, few and many counts, or a class for expanded clones, and some rows have none.

D gene: .
V gene: TRBV30
J gene: TRBJ1-5
clone size: .
CDR3 protein: CAWSPSKWQPQHF
CDR3 DNA: TGTGCCTGGAGTCCTTCTAAATGGCAGCCCCAGCATTTT

D gene: .
V gene: TRBV20-1
J gene: TRBJ2-3
clone size: .
CDR3 protein: CSASRSNAGLSADTQYF
CDR3 DNA: TGCAGTGCTAGTAGGAGTAACGCGGGATTGAGCGCAGATACGCAGTATTTT

D gene: .
V gene: TRBV14
J gene: TRBJ1-1
clone size: .
CDR3 protein: CASRGVGAERNTEAFF
CDR3 DNA: TGTGCCAGCAGAGGAGTGGGGGCAGAAAGGAACACTGAAGCTTTCTTT

D gene: .
V gene: TRBV7-8
J gene: TRBJ1-3
clone size: .
CDR3 protein: CASSSRRRFPGNTIYF
CDR3 DNA: TGTGCCAGCAGCTCCAGAAGGAGGTTCCCTGGAAACACCATATATTTT

D gene: TRBD2
V gene: TRBV27
J gene: TRBJ2-2
clone size: .
CDR3 protein: CASSLGTSGTGELFF
CDR3 DNA: TGTGCCAGCAGTTTAGGGACTAGTGGCACCGGGGAGCTGTTTTTT

D gene: TRBD2
V gene: TRBV6-5
J gene: TRBJ2-3
clone size: .
CDR3 protein: CASSPEAGGAQYF
CDR3 DNA: TGTGCCAGCAGCCCCGAGGCGGGGGGGGCGCAGTATTTT

D gene: .
V gene: TRBV27
J gene: TRBJ1-3
clone size: .
CDR3 protein: CASSLSGGGNTIYF
CDR3 DNA: TGTGCCAGCAGTTTATCAGGGGGTGGAAACACCATATATTTT

D gene: .
V gene: TRBV28
J gene: TRBJ1-1
clone size: .
CDR3 protein: CASSLYEVAEAFF
CDR3 DNA: TGTGCCAGCAGTTTATATGAGGTTGCTGAAGCTTTCTTT

D gene: TRBD2
V gene: TRBV7-2
J gene: TRBJ2-4
clone size: .
CDR3 protein: CASSREGLAKNIQYF
CDR3 DNA: TGTGCCAGCAGCCGGGAGGGGCTAGCCAAAAACATTCAGTACTTC

D gene: TRBD2
V gene: TRBV7-6
J gene: TRBJ2-2
clone size: .
CDR3 protein: CASSLTSGYANTGELFF
CDR3 DNA: TGTGCCAGCAGCTTAACTAGCGGGTACGCGAACACCGGGGAGCTGTTTTTT

D gene: TRBD2
V gene: TRBV4-2
J gene: TRBJ2-7
clone size: .
CDR3 protein: CASSLGGYAGGDYEQYF
CDR3 DNA: TGTGCCAGCAGCCTTGGAGGCTACGCGGGAGGGGACTACGAGCAGTACTTC

D gene: .
V gene: TRBV9
J gene: TRBJ2-2
clone size: .
CDR3 protein: CASSPGGLGTGELFF
CDR3 DNA: TGTGCCAGCAGCCCCGGAGGGCTAGGCACCGGGGAGCTGTTTTTT

D gene: TRBD1
V gene: TRBV5-4
J gene: TRBJ1-1
clone size: .
CDR3 protein: CASSLLRGLLGTEAFF
CDR3 DNA: TGTGCCAGCAGCCTGCTCAGGGGGCTGTTAGGTACTGAAGCTTTCTTT

D gene: .
V gene: TRBV4-1
J gene: TRBJ1-2
clone size: .
CDR3 protein: CASSQRGYYGYTF
CDR3 DNA: TGCGCCAGCAGCCAGAGGGGGTACTATGGCTACACCTTC

D gene: .
V gene: TRBV5-1
J gene: TRBJ1-5
clone size: .
CDR3 protein: CASSLGGGNQPQHF
CDR3 DNA: TGCGCCAGCAGCTTGGGGGGCGGCAATCAGCCCCAGCATTTT

D gene: TRBD1
V gene: TRBV2
J gene: TRBJ1-6
clone size: .
CDR3 protein: CASRTGAYNSPLHF
CDR3 DNA: TGTGCCAGCAGGACAGGGGCCTATAATTCACCCCTCCACTTT

D gene: TRBD2
V gene: TRBV2
J gene: TRBJ2-7
clone size: .
CDR3 protein: CATTTSGRVEQYF
CDR3 DNA: TGTGCCACTACGACTAGCGGGAGAGTCGAGCAGTACTTC

D gene: .
V gene: TRBV5-6
J gene: TRBJ2-2
clone size: .
CDR3 protein: CASKTVVQGRAGELFF
CDR3 DNA: TGTGCCAGCAAAACTGTCGTGCAGGGCCGGGCCGGGGAGCTGTTTTTT

D gene: .
V gene: TRBV7-2
J gene: TRBJ1-3
clone size: .
CDR3 protein: CASSPTGTGNTIYF
CDR3 DNA: TGTGCCAGCAGCCCAACAGGGACTGGAAACACCATATATTTT

D gene: TRBD2
V gene: TRBV19
J gene: TRBJ2-1
clone size: .
CDR3 protein: CASSASGRTYNEQFF
CDR3 DNA: TGTGCCAGTAGTGCGAGCGGGAGAACCTACAATGAGCAGTTCTTC

D gene: TRBD1
V gene: TRBV5-1
J gene: TRBJ1-6
clone size: .
CDR3 protein: CASSLGDRGFSSPLHF
CDR3 DNA: TGCGCCAGCAGCTTGGGGGACAGGGGATTTAGTTCACCCCTCCACTTT

D gene: TRBD1
V gene: TRBV3-1/TRBV3-2
J gene: TRBJ1-2
clone size: .
CDR3 protein: CASSRQGAYGYTF
CDR3 DNA: TGTGCCAGCAGCAGACAGGGTGCCTATGGCTACACCTTC

D gene: TRBD2
V gene: TRBV19
J gene: TRBJ2-1
clone size: once
CDR3 protein: CASSIRISSGPYNEQFF
CDR3 DNA: TGTGCCAGTAGTATTCGGATCTCTAGCGGGCCCTACAATGAGCAGTTCTTC

D gene: .
V gene: TRBV7-8
J gene: TRBJ1-2
clone size: .
CDR3 protein: CASSLRQSNGYTF
CDR3 DNA: TGTGCCAGCAGCTTACGACAGAGCAATGGCTACACCTTC

D gene: .
V gene: TRBV7-6
J gene: TRBJ2-1
clone size: .
CDR3 protein: CASSPHPGYNEQFF
CDR3 DNA: TGTGCCAGCAGCCCCCATCCCGGCTACAATGAGCAGTTCTTC

D gene: .
V gene: TRBV7-9
J gene: TRBJ1-2
clone size: .
CDR3 protein: CASSLGQGNYGYTF
CDR3 DNA: TGTGCCAGCAGCTTAGGGCAGGGGAATTATGGCTACACCTTC

D gene: .
V gene: TRBV27
J gene: TRBJ2-1
clone size: .
CDR3 protein: CASRQGRAGDNEQFF
CDR3 DNA: TGTGCCAGCAGACAGGGAAGGGCGGGTGACAATGAGCAGTTCTTC

D gene: .
V gene: TRBV28
J gene: TRBJ1-2
clone size: .
CDR3 protein: CASSLFPGSYGYTF
CDR3 DNA: TGTGCCAGCAGTTTATTCCCGGGATCCTATGGCTACACCTTC

D gene: .
V gene: TRBV4-3
J gene: TRBJ2-1
clone size: .
CDR3 protein: CASSQDLSSVYNEQFF
CDR3 DNA: TGCGCCAGCAGCCAAGATTTATCTAGCGTCTACAATGAGCAGTTCTTC

D gene: TRBD2
V gene: TRBV15
J gene: TRBJ2-1
clone size: .
CDR3 protein: CATSRVSKSGRGNEQFF
CDR3 DNA: TGTGCCACCAGCAGAGTATCGAAGAGCGGGAGGGGAAATGAGCAGTTCTTC

D gene: TRBD2
V gene: TRBV5-1
J gene: TRBJ2-3
clone size: .
CDR3 protein: CASSPISGRATDTQYF
CDR3 DNA: TGCGCCAGCAGCCCGATTAGCGGGAGGGCCACAGATACGCAGTATTTT

D gene: TRBD1
V gene: TRBV7-3
J gene: TRBJ1-3
clone size: few
CDR3 protein: CASSLSGQGGTIYF
CDR3 DNA: TGTGCCAGCAGCTTATCGGGACAGGGCGGCACCATATATTTT

D gene: .
V gene: TRBV28
J gene: TRBJ2-7
clone size: .
CDR3 protein: CASSSYGVFAYEQYF
CDR3 DNA: TGTGCCAGCAGTTCCTACGGGGTGTTTGCCTACGAGCAGTACTTC

D gene: TRBD2
V gene: TRBV11-3
J gene: TRBJ2-1
clone size: .
CDR3 protein: CASSLRLAGGRNEQFF
CDR3 DNA: TGTGCCAGCAGCTTACGACTAGCGGGAGGTAGGAATGAGCAGTTCTTC

D gene: .
V gene: TRBV28
J gene: TRBJ2-7
clone size: once
CDR3 protein: CATLRGRSYEQYF
CDR3 DNA: TGTGCCACCCTCAGGGGGAGGTCCTACGAGCAGTACTTC

D gene: TRBD2
V gene: TRBV24-1
J gene: TRBJ2-7
clone size: .
CDR3 protein: CATSVLVAGGYEQYF
CDR3 DNA: TGTGCCACCAGTGTGTTGGTAGCGGGAGGCTACGAGCAGTACTTC